This TCR beta chain was found in a study of OX40 agonist ivuxolimab in advanced cancers. Across the study: Six ivuxolimab dose levels, 0.01 to 10 mg/kg, were given intravenously every 2 weeks. Overall study findings and caveats: Within 6 weeks, CD4+ and CD8+ blood T cells expanded clonally at 0.1 to 3.0 mg/kg.

Germline loops: CDR1 SGHTA, CDR2 FQGNSA. With 2 bases removed from V and 8 bases from J, the gap between germline ends came to 14 bases. The CDR3 covers 14 residues. Sequencing used immunoSEQ multiplex PCR; TCRdb keeps in-frame clones, though not all of them. The sample carries about 89,000 clones, approximately 91% recorded once. The investigators sampled blood at baseline, at cycle 4 day 1, and at cycle 7 day 1. Concerning this clone: Its antigen is not known.

The material sequenced was CD4+ or CD8+ T cells sorted from blood, taken in a trial of the OX40 agonist ivuxolimab. This TCR derives from an adult with an advanced solid tumor such as melanoma, head and neck, liver or kidney cancer. The chain recombines TRBV7-2 with TRBJ2-3; D may be TRBD1 (5 bases). CDR3 loop: CASSLIGALSTQYF. The CDR3 DNA is TGTGCCAGCAGCTTAATAGGGGCCCTAAGTACGCAGTATTTT.